This T cell receptor (beta chain) was found in a study of T cell responses to AZD1222 COVID-19 vaccine. Some clones are missing from TCRdb's copy, which holds only in-frame ones; the method was immunoSEQ multiplex PCR. This sample has around 150,000 clones, with approximately 85% found just once. CDR1 and CDR2 (germline): PRHDT, FYEKMQ (reference sequence). The length of the CDR3 is 15 residues. Trimming removed 6 bases at V and 0 bases at J, with 9 bases between. Sequencing was performed on peripheral blood, taken 28 days after the second dose of the MenACWY control vaccine. The sequence was obtained from an adult who received the MenACWY meningococcal vaccine as a control. The J gene is TRBJ2-6, the V gene TRBV13, with D unresolved. The CDR3 sequence is CASRLGSSGANVLTF. The DNA for the CDR3 is TGTGCCAGCAGGTTGGGGTCCTCTGGGGCCAACGTCCTGACTTTC.